This TCR beta chain stems from a study of T-cell memory formation after mild COVID-19. The overall study: Across donors, TCR clusters were largely donor specific. Regarding the study as a whole: Later expanders leaned CD4+, whereas day 15 to 85 contracting clones were balanced CD4/CD8. Among CD4+ contracting clones, most were CM and EM, and CD8+ ones EMRA.

A 5'RACE reaction primed in the constant segment made cDNA libraries of TCR alpha and TCR beta, and these carried sample barcodes and UMIs. TCRdb re-analysed the 5' RACE reads in MiXCR, keeping a single row per CDR3 protein. Of fewer than 40,000 distinct CDR3 sequences listed, roughly an eighth are singletons. This clonotype was detected ten times or more. Its antigen remains unidentified. CDR3 length equals 15 residues. Trimming took 3 bases from V and 5 from J; bases not matched to a gene: 7. The V gene's germline CDR1 is SGHTA and CDR2 FQGNSA. The receptor's source is a man aged 18-30 years who had mild COVID-19 (a few samples of this study predate the infection). Cell type and time point are not known. The genes are TRBV7-2 and TRBJ1-1; 9 bases agree with TRBD1. Specimen: PBMCs or a T cell subset sorted from them (not recorded which). CDR3 amino acids: CASSFDGQGRTEAFF. In nucleotides, the CDR3 is TGTGCCAGCAGCTTCGATGGACAGGGGCGGACTGAAGCTTTCTTT.